Shown below are 26 T cell receptor beta chains from a single sample sequenced in a study of technical replicates of blood from several donors. Sequencing was performed with immunoSEQ multiplex PCR; in TCRdb, only in-frame clones are kept and a portion is missing. Found here are about 70,000 clones, about 96% of them singletons; the top ten hold 0.2% to 0.25%. The source material was T cells isolated from PBMCs. Receptors originate from a human donor in good health.

This chain uses TRBV5-1 with TRBJ2-5; possible D gene TRBD2, 5 bases. CDR3 length: 15 amino acids. V shed 5 bases and J shed 3 bases, with 17 bases lying between them. Per germline, CDR1 SGHRS and CDR2 YFSETQ. The CDR3 loop reads CASRRNPGSEETQYF. CDR3 bases: TGCGCCAGCAGACGAAATCCGGGATCCGAAGAGACCCAGTACTTC. Based on the CDR3 plus reference TRBV5-1 and TRBJ2-5, the full variable domain is KAGVTQTPRYLIKTRGQQVTLSCSPISGHRSVSWYQQTPGQGLQFLFEYFSETQRNKGNFPGRFSGRQFSNSRSEMNVSTLELGDSALYLCASRRNPGSEETQYFGPGTRLLVL.

The chain combines TRBV5-6 with TRBJ1-5; the D is unclear. The V gene's germline CDR1 is SGHDT and CDR2 YYEEEE. This CDR3 is built from 17 residues. Trimming cost V 2 bases and J 2 bases, with 17 bases left between them. The CDR3 sequence: CASSFYARQAGNQPQHF. Here the CDR3 DNA reads TGTGCCAGCAGCTTTTACGCCCGCCAAGCGGGCAATCAGCCCCAGCATTTT.

This rearrangement joins TRBV10-3 to TRBJ2-7; TRBD1 matches at 10 bases. J lost 2 bases, V lost 2 bases, and 3 bases had no gene match. The CDR3 totals 15 residues. Germline CDR1 and CDR2: ENHRY and SYGVKD. CDR3 residues: CAISEETGGPYEQYF. The CDR3 DNA is TGTGCCATCAGTGAGGAGACAGGGGGCCCCTACGAGCAGTACTTC.

This rearrangement joins TRBV29-1 to TRBJ1-1; 9 bases map to TRBD1. The CDR3 covers 11 residues. CDR1 is SQVTM and CDR2 is ANQGSEA in the germline V gene. J gave up 7 bases and V 6 bases, and 3 bases lay outside the gene matches. CDR3 protein: CSVGTGREAFF. The DNA for the CDR3 is TGCAGCGTGGGGACAGGGCGTGAAGCTTTCTTT.

This clone was detected only a few times. The chain links TRBV21-1 to TRBJ2-1; no DNA check was done on the table's D call, TRBD1. TRBV21-1 is assigned pseudogene status. The CDR3 contains 16 residues. The CDR3 region is CASSARVDSSYNEQFF. CDR3 nucleotide sequence: TGTGCCAGCAGCGCCCGAGTTGACAGCTCCTACAATGAGCAGTTCTTC.

The gene calls are TRBV6-6 and TRBJ2-7; 8 nucleotides align to TRBD1. The CDR3 spans 16 residues. Germline V gene lookup returns CDR1 MNHNY and CDR2 SVGAGI (reference sequence). Germline trimming cut 2 bases from V and 3 bases from J; bases unmatched to any gene: 9. The CDR3 loop is CASSYKRTGIVYEQYF. CDR3 bases: TGTGCCAGCAGTTACAAAAGGACAGGGATCGTCTACGAGCAGTACTTC.

This sequence joins TRBV30 and TRBJ1-6; D is unclear. The germline CDR1 and CDR2 sequences are GTSNPN and SVGIG (reference sequence). The V end lost 0 bases, the J end lost 9 bases, and 3 bases lay between the germline ends. The CDR3 consists of 11 residues. DNA of the CDR3: TGTGCCTGGAGTGTAGCTTCACCCCTCCACTTT. Amino acids: CAWSVASPLHF.

The chain employs TRBV28 and TRBJ2-1, with TRBD2 as a possible D gene (6 bases). CDR1 and CDR2 (germline): MDHEN, SYDVKM. Trimming pared 3 bases from V and 6 bases from J, leaving 12 bases between. The CDR3 contains 14 residues. CDR3 sequence (DNA): TGTGCCAGCAGTTTGGGACGGGGAGGCAATGAGCAGTTCTTC. Translation gives CASSLGRGGNEQFF.

The CDR3 is CASSYSGTVNTEAFF. The CDR3 bases are TGTGCCAGCAGTTACTCGGGGACAGTGAACACTGAAGCTTTCTTT. J is TRBJ1-1 and V is TRBV6-5, with TRBD1 matching over 7 bases. Per the germline V gene, CDR1 is MNHEY and CDR2 is SVGAGI. The CDR3 consists of 15 residues. The V and J ends lost 0 bases and 0 bases, in that order; junction bases with no gene match: 1.

V and J are TRBV7-6 and TRBJ1-1; unclear D gene. This CDR3 has 13 residues. CDR1 is SGHVS, CDR2 FNYEAQ, per germline. V lost 2 bases and J 6 bases, leaving 10 bases between the germline ends. This CDR3 reads CASSLNSISEAFF. CDR3 DNA: TGTGCCAGCAGCTTAAACTCCATCTCTGAAGCTTTCTTT. The variable domain in full, completed from reference TRBV7-6 and TRBJ1-1, reads GAGVSQSPRYKVTKRGQDVALRCDPISGHVSLYWYRQALGQGPEFLTYFNYEAQQDKSGLPNDRFSAERPEGSISTLTIQRTEQRDSAMYRCASSLNSISEAFFGQGTRLTVV.

This chain uses TRBV9 with TRBJ2-1; TRBD2 matches at 9 bases. The CDR3 sequence is 20 residues long. V was pared by 4 bases and J by 4 bases, with 21 bases of the junction left unmatched. The germline CDR1 and CDR2 sequences are SGDLS and YYNGEE. The CDR3 reads CASSPRSSTLLAGDYNEQFF. The DNA of the CDR3 is TGTGCCAGCAGCCCGAGGTCCTCGACGTTACTAGCGGGCGATTACAATGAGCAGTTCTTC.

The rearrangement joins TRBV12-5 to TRBJ1-1, with D maybe TRBD1 (6 bases). The germline V and J ends were trimmed by 0 bases and 5 bases, with 10 bases remaining between them. The CDR3 contains 14 residues. The germline V gene encodes CDR1 LGHNT and CDR2 FRNRAP. CDR3 region: CASGLVYTGTEAFF. In nucleotides, the CDR3 is TGTGCTAGTGGTTTGGTATACACAGGGACTGAAGCTTTCTTT.

This clone appeared once. This chain joins TRBV18 and TRBJ1-2, with a possible D match to TRBD1 (5 bases). Germline CDR1 KGHSH, CDR2 LQKENI. This CDR3 has 13 residues. Deletions cut 5 bases from V and 8 bases from J, with 15 bases between. The chain's CDR3 is CASSMTDQWGYTF. The CDR3 coding sequence is TGTGCCAGCTCAATGACAGACCAGTGGGGCTACACCTTC.

The CDR3 sequence: CASSGAGREGEPFF. The CDR3 DNA reads as TGTGCCAGCAGCGGCGCCGGGAGGGAAGGAGAGCCCTTCTTT. The chain links TRBV7-2 to TRBJ1-1, with unresolved D. V lost 5 bases and J lost 14, with 24 bases in between. Germline CDR1 SGHTA, CDR2 FQGNSA. There are 14 residues in the CDR3. The full variable domain, completed using reference TRBV7-2 and TRBJ1-1, is GAGVSQSPSNKVTEKGKDVELRCDPISGHTALYWYRQSLGQGLEFLIYFQGNSAPDKSGLPSDRFSAERTGGSVSTLTIQRTQQEDSAVYLCASSGAGREGEPFFGQGTRLTVV.

This chain links TRBV5-8 with TRBJ2-5; TRBD2 agrees at 11 bases. Unmatched junction bases numbered 8, after V lost 0 bases and J lost 1 base. The CDR3 runs 18 residues. The germline gives CDR1 SGHTS, CDR2 YDEGEE. The CDR3 loop is CASSLGVAGGLSQETQYF. In DNA, the CDR3 is TGTGCCAGCAGCTTGGGGGTAGCGGGGGGGCTATCCCAAGAGACCCAGTACTTC.

This sequence joins TRBV5-4 and TRBJ2-7; 7 bases map to TRBD2. Germline CDR1 reads SGHNT; CDR2 reads YYREEE (reference sequence). Trimming cost V 4 bases and J 2 bases; bases outside gene matches: 9. The CDR3 consists of 15 residues. This chain's CDR3 is CASSLSSGSPYEQYF. CDR3 nucleotide sequence: TGTGCCAGCAGCCTTTCTAGCGGTTCACCCTACGAGCAGTACTTC.

V and J are TRBV4-1 and TRBJ2-7, with a possible D match to TRBD2 (6 bases). From germline, CDR1 is MGHRA and CDR2 YSYEKL. This CDR3 has 13 amino acids. V lost 1 base and J lost 5, with 9 bases in between. The CDR3 DNA follows: TGCGCCAGCAGCCAAGGACTAGATGACGAGCAGTACTTC. Protein product: CASSQGLDDEQYF.

The chain links TRBV7-9 to TRBJ1-1; no definite D call. Germline lookup yields CDR1 SEHNR and CDR2 FQNEAQ (reference sequence). Deletions cut 2 bases from V and 4 bases from J, with 26 bases between. This CDR3 comprises 19 residues. The CDR3 DNA follows: TGTGCCAGCAGCTTAAGGATGGGCGGGGTCGCTGTTGAGGGCACTGAAGCTTTCTTT. It translates to CASSLRMGGVAVEGTEAFF.

The chain couples TRBV4-2 to TRBJ1-6; 8 bases agree with TRBD1. The germline V gene has CDR1 LGHNA and CDR2 YNFKEQ. V was pared by 4 bases and J by 9 bases, with 17 bases of the junction left unmatched. The CDR3 has 18 amino acids. DNA of the CDR3: TGTGCCAGCAGCCGAAGGTCCGTGACAGGGGTTGGGGGTTCACCCCTCCACTTT. Its translation is CASSRRSVTGVGGSPLHF.

The rearrangement uses TRBV5-4 and TRBJ1-1; TRBD1 is a possible D gene (6 bases). Trimming took 4 bases from V and 1 from J, leaving 14 bases between them. Germline V gene sequence: CDR1 SGHNT, CDR2 YYREEE (reference sequence). This CDR3 comprises 15 residues. CDR3 loop: CASSPSGHWNTEAFF. CDR3 nucleotides: TGTGCCAGCAGCCCATCGGGACACTGGAACACTGAAGCTTTCTTT.

The rearrangement links TRBV5-6 to TRBJ2-2; TRBD1 aligns across 7 bases. The CDR3 consists of 15 residues. The V gene's germline CDR1 is SGHDT and CDR2 YYEEEE. J gave up 1 base and V 3 bases, and 3 bases lay outside the gene matches. The CDR3 DNA reads TGTGCCAGCAGCTGGAGGACAGGGAACACCGGGGAGCTGTTTTTT. Translation: CASSWRTGNTGELFF.

V usage is TRBV7-6 and J usage is TRBJ2-1; 12 bases map to TRBD2. The CDR3 is made up of 16 amino acids. Looked up from germline, CDR1 is SGHVS and CDR2 is FNYEAQ. The ends lost 4 bases at V and 5 bases at J; junction bases unmatched: 6. In nucleotides, the CDR3 is TGTGCCAGCAGCTCACAACTAGCGGGAGGCCACAATGAGCAGTTCTTC. Amino acids: CASSSQLAGGHNEQFF.

The rearrangement joins TRBV5-4 to TRBJ1-1; D is undetermined. V was trimmed by 2 bases and J by 0 bases, leaving 8 bases between them. This CDR3 is built from 14 residues. The germline V gene encodes CDR1 SGHNT and CDR2 YYREEE (reference sequence). CDR3 nucleotides: TGTGCCAGCAGCTTAATTGACATGAACACTGAAGCTTTCTTT. Its protein is CASSLIDMNTEAFF.

This clone was recorded only once. The V and J genes are TRBV18 and TRBJ1-1; 8 nucleotides agree with TRBD1. CDR1 is KGHSH and CDR2 is LQKENI in the germline V gene. Trimming took 8 bases from V and 0 from J; bases not matched to a gene: 8. There are 15 residues in the CDR3. The CDR3 nucleotides are TGTGCCAGCCTCAGGGGGCTGGGGATGAACACTGAAGCTTTCTTT. This gives the protein CASLRGLGMNTEAFF.

The chain joins TRBV4-2 to TRBJ1-2; D gene uncertain. Germline V gene lookup returns CDR1 LGHNA and CDR2 YNFKEQ. This CDR3 contains 14 residues. V lost 4 bases and J lost 4, with 13 bases in between. CDR3 DNA sequence: TGTGCCAGCAGCCCAGCTCGGGAGAGCTATGGCTACACCTTC. Its translation: CASSPARESYGYTF.

The chain joins TRBV29-1 to TRBJ2-3; 7 bases line up with TRBD1. Germline loops: CDR1 SQVTM, CDR2 ANQGSEA. The CDR3 extends over 13 amino acids. V lost 8 bases and J lost 2; bases outside the gene matches: 7. CDR3 loop: CSLRQGFTDTQYF. The CDR3 DNA reads as TGCAGCTTACGACAGGGTTTCACAGATACGCAGTATTTT.